The subject of this entry is one TCR beta chain. The CDR3 covers 13 residues. Germline trimming cut 4 bases from V and 8 bases from J; bases unmatched to any gene: 5. Germline V CDR1 and CDR2: LNHDA, SQIVND (reference sequence). The sample is drawn from a study of blood T cell repertoires in COVID-19. Produced via immunoSEQ multiplex PCR; TCRdb's table is partial and in-frame only. Of fewer than 250,000 clones listed, 80% to 85% are singletons. Exposed enrollees encountered a COVID-19 case at some point within 2 weeks before study entry. Sequencing was carried out using PBMCs or T cells enriched from blood (not recorded which). The clonotype comes from a woman in her twenties or thirties who had been exposed to COVID-19. The V and J genes are TRBV19 and TRBJ1-2; 9 bases fit TRBD1. CDR3: CASSTDRGNGYTF. DNA of the CDR3: TGTGCCAGTAGTACTGACAGGGGGAACGGCTACACCTTC.